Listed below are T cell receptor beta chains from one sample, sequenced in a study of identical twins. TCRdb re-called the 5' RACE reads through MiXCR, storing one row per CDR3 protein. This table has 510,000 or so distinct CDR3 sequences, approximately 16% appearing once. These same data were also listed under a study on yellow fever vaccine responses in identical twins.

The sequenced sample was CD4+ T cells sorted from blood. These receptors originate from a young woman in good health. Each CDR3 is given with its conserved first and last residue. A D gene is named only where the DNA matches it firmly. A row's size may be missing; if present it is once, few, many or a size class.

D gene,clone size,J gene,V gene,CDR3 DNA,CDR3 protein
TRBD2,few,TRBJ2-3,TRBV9,TGTGCCAGCAGCCCTCTTGGCGGGAGGACAGATACGCAGTATTTT,CASSPLGGRTDTQYF
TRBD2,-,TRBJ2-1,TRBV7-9,TGTGCCAGCAGTTCACTAGCGCCTTTTCGAGAGCAGTTCTTC,CASSSLAPFREQFF
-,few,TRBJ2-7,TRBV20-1,TGCAGTGCTACCAGCTCCTACGAGCAGTACTTC,CSATSSYEQYF
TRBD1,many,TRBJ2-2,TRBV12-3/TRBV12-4,TGTGCCAGCAGTACCCGGGACAGGGGGGAGCTGTTTTTT,CASSTRDRGELFF
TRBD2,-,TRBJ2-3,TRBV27,TGTGCCAGCAGTTTATCCCGAGTAACTAGCGCTAGCACAGATACGCAGTATTTT,CASSLSRVTSASTDTQYF
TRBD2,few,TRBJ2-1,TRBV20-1,TGCAGTGCTAGAGAGGGACTAAGAGATGAGCAGTTCTTC,CSAREGLRDEQFF
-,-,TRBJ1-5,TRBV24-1,TGTGCCACCGGAGGGGGAAGGCAGGGGAATCAGCCCCAGCATTTT,CATGGGRQGNQPQHF
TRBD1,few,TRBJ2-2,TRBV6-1,TGTGCCAGCAGCGAGGGACAGGTTAACACCGGGGAGCTGTTTTTT,CASSEGQVNTGELFF
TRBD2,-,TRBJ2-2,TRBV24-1,TGTGCCACCAGTGATTCTAGCGGGGGGAAAAACACCGGGGAGCTGTTTTTT,CATSDSSGGKNTGELFF
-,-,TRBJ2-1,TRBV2,TGTGCCAGCAGTGATCGGATCTCTTTAACCTACAATGAGCAGTTCTTC,CASSDRISLTYNEQFF
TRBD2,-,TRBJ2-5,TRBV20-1,TGCAGTGCTAGTGGGACTAGCGGGAGGTTGGGATTTGTGGAGACCCAGTACTTC,CSASGTSGRLGFVETQYF
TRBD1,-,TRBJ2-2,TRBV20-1,TGCAGTGCTGGACAGGGACTGGGCGGGGAGCTGTTTTTT,CSAGQGLGGELFF
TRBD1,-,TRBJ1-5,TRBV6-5,TGTGCCAGCAGTTACGGTGGGGACAGCTATAGCAATCAGCCCCAGCATTTT,CASSYGGDSYSNQPQHF
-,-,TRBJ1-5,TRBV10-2,TGCGCCAGCAGTCCCTCACTGGCCTGGGATAGCAATCAGCCCCAGCATTTT,CASSPSLAWDSNQPQHF
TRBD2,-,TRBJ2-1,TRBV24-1,TGTGCCACCAGTGATCTTGCGGGAGCCCCCAATGAGCAGTTCTTC,CATSDLAGAPNEQFF
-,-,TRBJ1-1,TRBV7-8,TGTGCCAGCAGCTTAGCGCTTAAGTACGATATAACTGAAGCTTTCTTT,CASSLALKYDITEAFF
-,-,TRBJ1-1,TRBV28,TGTGCCAGCAGACTCCAGGGTGTGAACACTGAAGCTTTCTTT,CASRLQGVNTEAFF
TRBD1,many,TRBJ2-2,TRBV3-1,TGTGCCAGCAGCCAAGGCGGGACAGGGGTCACCGGGGAGCTGTTTTTT,CASSQGGTGVTGELFF
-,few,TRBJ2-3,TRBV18,TGTGCCAGCTCACCGACTATCACTAGCACAGATACGCAGTATTTT,CASSPTITSTDTQYF
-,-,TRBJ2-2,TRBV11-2,TGTGCCAGCAGCCCGACACAGGGTAACACCGGGGAGCTGTTTTTT,CASSPTQGNTGELFF
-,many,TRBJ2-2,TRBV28,TGTGCCAGCAGTTTATTGGGGCGTGTCGAGGGGGAGCTGTTTTTT,CASSLLGRVEGELFF
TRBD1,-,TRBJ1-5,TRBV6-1,TGTGCCAGCAGTAGGACAGGGGGCAGTCAGCCCCAGCATTTT,CASSRTGGSQPQHF
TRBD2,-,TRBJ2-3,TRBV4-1,TGCGCCAGCAGCCAAGATCTTGGGACTAGCGGGGGGGCGGGAGATACGCAGTATTTT,CASSQDLGTSGGAGDTQYF
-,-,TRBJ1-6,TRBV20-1,TGCAGTGCTAGGACAACAGGACCAAATTCACCCCTCCACTTT,CSARTTGPNSPLHF
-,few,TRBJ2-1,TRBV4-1,TGCGCCAGCAGCCACTATGGACAGCTGTACAATGAGCAGTTCTTC,CASSHYGQLYNEQFF
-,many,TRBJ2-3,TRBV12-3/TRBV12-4,TGTGCCAGCAGTCGCGCAGATACGCAGTATTTT,CASSRADTQYF
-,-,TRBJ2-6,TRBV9,TGTGCCAGCAGCTCTCGGACAGGGGCCAACGTCCTGACTTTC,CASSSRTGANVLTF
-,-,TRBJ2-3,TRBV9,TGTGCCAGCAGCGCAAGGGACTCGGAGTCAGATACGCAGTATTTT,CASSARDSESDTQYF
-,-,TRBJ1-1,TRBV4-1,TGCGCCAGCAGCTATCAGGGAGGCGGCACTGAAGCTTTCTTT,CASSYQGGGTEAFF